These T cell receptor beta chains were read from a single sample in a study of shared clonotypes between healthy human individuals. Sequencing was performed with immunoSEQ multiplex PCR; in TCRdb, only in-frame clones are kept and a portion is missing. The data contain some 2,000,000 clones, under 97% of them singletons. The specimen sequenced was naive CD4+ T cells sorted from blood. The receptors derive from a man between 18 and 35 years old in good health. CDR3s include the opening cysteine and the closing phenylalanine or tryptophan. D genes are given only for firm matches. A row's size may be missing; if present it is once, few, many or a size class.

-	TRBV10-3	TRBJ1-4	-	CAISAGSTEEKLFF	TGTGCCATCAGTGCCGGGTCAACGGAAGAAAAACTGTTTTTT
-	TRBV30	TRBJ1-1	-	CAWSRRRLMNTEAFF	TGTGCCTGGAGTCGTCGGCGGCTGATGAACACTGAAGCTTTCTTT
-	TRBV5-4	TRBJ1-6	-	CASSLISNSPLHF	TGTGCCAGCAGCCTGATCTCCAATTCACCCCTCCACTTT
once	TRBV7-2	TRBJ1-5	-	CASSLSQGGNQPQHF	TGTGCCAGCAGCTTAAGCCAGGGTGGCAATCAGCCCCAGCATTTT
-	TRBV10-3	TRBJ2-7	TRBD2	CAVGLAAPYEQYF	TGTGCCGTAGGACTAGCGGCTCCCTACGAGCAGTACTTC
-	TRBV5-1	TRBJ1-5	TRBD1	CASSPDRANQPQHF	TGCGCCAGCAGCCCTGACAGGGCGAATCAGCCCCAGCATTTT
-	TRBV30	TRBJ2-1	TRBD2	CACGSLAGEQFF	TGTGCCTGTGGGTCGTTAGCGGGTGAGCAGTTCTTC
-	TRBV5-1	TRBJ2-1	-	CATAEAGWVNEQFF	TGCGCCACCGCAGAGGCGGGTTGGGTCAATGAGCAGTTCTTC
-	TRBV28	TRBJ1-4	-	CASSLLGGDSTNEKLFF	TGTGCCAGCAGTTTATTGGGAGGAGACTCAACTAATGAAAAACTGTTTTTT
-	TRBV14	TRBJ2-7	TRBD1	CASSQAGTGVYEQYF	TGTGCCAGCAGCCAAGCCGGGACAGGGGTCTACGAGCAGTACTTC
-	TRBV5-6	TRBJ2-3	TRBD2	CASSLEPGGLSDTQYF	TGTGCCAGCAGCTTGGAACCGGGGGGGCTATCAGATACGCAGTATTTT
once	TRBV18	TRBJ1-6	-	CASSLSGTENSPLHF	TGTGCCAGCTCCCTCTCCGGGACCGAGAATTCACCCCTCCACTTT
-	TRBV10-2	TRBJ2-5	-	CASSGETPIIETQYF	TGCGCCAGCAGTGGTGAGACTCCGATAATAGAGACCCAGTACTTC
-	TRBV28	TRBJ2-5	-	CASSTEETQYF	TGTGCCAGCAGCACAGAAGAGACCCAGTACTTC
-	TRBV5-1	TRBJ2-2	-	CASSFTRTGELFF	TGCGCCAGCAGCTTCACACGGACCGGGGAGCTGTTTTTT
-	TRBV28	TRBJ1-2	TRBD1	CASSLRHRGTGEGYTF	TGTGCCAGCAGTTTGCGTCATCGCGGGACAGGGGAGGGCTACACCTTC
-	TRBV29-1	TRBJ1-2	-	CSVAGGDPYGYTF	TGCAGCGTTGCGGGCGGAGATCCCTATGGCTACACCTTC
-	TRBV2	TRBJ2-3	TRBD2	CASRSSGSGTDTRYF	TGTGCCAGCAGAAGTAGCGGGAGTGGAACAGATACGCGGTATTTT
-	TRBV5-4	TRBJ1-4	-	CASSHRNEKLFF	TGTGCCAGCAGCCATCGGAATGAAAAACTGTTTTTT
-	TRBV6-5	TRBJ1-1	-	CASSYSTGQAFF	TGTGCCAGCAGTTACTCCACGGGCCAAGCTTTCTTT
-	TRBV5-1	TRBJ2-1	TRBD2	CASMRVAGGNEQFF	TGCGCCAGCATGAGGGTAGCGGGAGGGAATGAGCAGTTCTTC
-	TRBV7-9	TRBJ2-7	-	CASSFRESEQYF	TGTGCCAGCAGCTTCCGGGAGAGCGAGCAGTACTTC
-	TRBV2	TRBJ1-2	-	CASRTTGARYGYTF	TGTGCCAGCAGGACTACTGGGGCCCGCTATGGCTACACCTTC
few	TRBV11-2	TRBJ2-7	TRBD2	CASSSLGLAAPYEQYF	TGTGCCAGCAGCTCCCTGGGACTAGCGGCACCCTACGAGCAGTACTTC
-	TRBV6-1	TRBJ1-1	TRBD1	CASSEQGAVTEAFF	TGTGCCAGCAGTGAGCAGGGGGCAGTGACTGAAGCTTTCTTT
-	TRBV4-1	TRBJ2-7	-	CASSQGAIANYEQYF	TGCGCCAGCAGCCAAGGCGCCATTGCGAACTACGAGCAGTACTTC
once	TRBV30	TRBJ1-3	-	CAWSVPGSGNTIYF	TGTGCCTGGAGTGTGCCAGGGTCTGGAAACACCATATATTTT
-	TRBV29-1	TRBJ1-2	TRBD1	CSAYLPTGDSNYGYTF	TGCAGCGCTTACTTACCTACAGGGGATAGTAACTATGGCTACACCTTC
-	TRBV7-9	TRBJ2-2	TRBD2	CASSQGTTYGGELFF	TGTGCCAGCAGCCAAGGGACTACCTATGGCGGGGAGCTGTTTTTT
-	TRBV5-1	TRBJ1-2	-	CASSPGRVWAGGYGYTF	TGCGCCAGCAGCCCCGGGAGGGTGTGGGCCGGTGGCTATGGCTACACCTTC
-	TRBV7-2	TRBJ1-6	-	CASSLEFRDLRSPLHF	TGTGCCAGCAGCTTAGAGTTTAGGGACCTTCGTTCACCCCTCCACTTT
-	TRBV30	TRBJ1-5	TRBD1	CAWSRGQGGNQPQHF	TGTGCCTGGAGCCGAGGACAGGGAGGCAATCAGCCCCAGCATTTT
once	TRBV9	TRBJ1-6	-	CASSVGGQPNSPLHF	TGTGCCAGCAGCGTAGGGGGACAACCTAATTCACCCCTCCACTTT
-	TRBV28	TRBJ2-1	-	CASSYASAHEQFF	TGTGCCAGCAGTTACGCCTCGGCCCATGAGCAGTTCTTC
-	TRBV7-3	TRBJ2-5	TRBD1	CASSLRTGGHQETQYF	TGTGCCAGCAGCCTACGGACAGGGGGGCATCAAGAGACCCAGTACTTC
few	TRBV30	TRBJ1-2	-	CAWSSQGRNGYTF	TGTGCCTGGAGTAGTCAGGGTCGGAATGGCTACACCTTC
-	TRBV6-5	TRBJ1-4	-	CASSYIPSGGNEKLFF	TGTGCCAGCAGTTACATTCCCTCGGGGGGCAATGAAAAACTGTTTTTT
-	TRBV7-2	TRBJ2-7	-	CASSLAGTSYEQYF	TGTGCCAGCAGCCTCGCCGGGACTTCCTACGAGCAGTACTTC
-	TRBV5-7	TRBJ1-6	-	CASSLNSGESPLHF	TGTGCCAGCAGCTTAAATTCGGGCGAATCACCCCTCCACTTT
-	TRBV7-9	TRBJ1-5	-	CASSLEGGNQPQHF	TGTGCCAGCAGCTTAGAGGGTGGCAATCAGCCCCAGCATTTT
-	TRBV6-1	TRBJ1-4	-	CASSGTNEKLFF	TGTGCCAGCAGTGGTACTAATGAAAAACTGTTTTTT
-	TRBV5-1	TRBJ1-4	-	CASRTGTSSLGEKLFF	TGCGCCAGCCGAACCGGGACATCCTCTCTCGGTGAAAAACTGTTTTTT
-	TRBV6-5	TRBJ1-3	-	CASSYGETSGNTIYF	TGTGCCAGCAGTTACGGGGAAACCTCTGGAAACACCATATATTTT
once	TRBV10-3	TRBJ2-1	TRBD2	CAITNQLAGGGNEQFF	TGTGCCATCACGAATCAACTAGCGGGAGGGGGTAATGAGCAGTTCTTC
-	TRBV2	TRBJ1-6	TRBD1	CASRPDRSSYNSPLHF	TGTGCCAGCAGGCCGGACAGGAGCTCCTATAATTCACCCCTCCACTTT
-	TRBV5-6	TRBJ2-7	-	CASSLQRYEQYF	TGTGCCAGCAGCTTACAACGGTACGAGCAGTACTTC
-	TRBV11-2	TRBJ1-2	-	CASGLRDGYTF	TGTGCCAGCGGACTCAGGGACGGCTACACCTTC
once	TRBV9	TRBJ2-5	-	CASSVGTILQETQYF	TGTGCCAGCAGCGTAGGTACGATACTCCAAGAGACCCAGTACTTC
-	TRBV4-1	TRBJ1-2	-	CASSQEAANYGYTF	TGCGCCAGCAGCCAAGAAGCAGCTAACTATGGCTACACCTTC
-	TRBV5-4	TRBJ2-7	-	CATKERGGGGEQYF	TGTGCCACCAAAGAAAGAGGAGGGGGCGGCGAGCAGTACTTC